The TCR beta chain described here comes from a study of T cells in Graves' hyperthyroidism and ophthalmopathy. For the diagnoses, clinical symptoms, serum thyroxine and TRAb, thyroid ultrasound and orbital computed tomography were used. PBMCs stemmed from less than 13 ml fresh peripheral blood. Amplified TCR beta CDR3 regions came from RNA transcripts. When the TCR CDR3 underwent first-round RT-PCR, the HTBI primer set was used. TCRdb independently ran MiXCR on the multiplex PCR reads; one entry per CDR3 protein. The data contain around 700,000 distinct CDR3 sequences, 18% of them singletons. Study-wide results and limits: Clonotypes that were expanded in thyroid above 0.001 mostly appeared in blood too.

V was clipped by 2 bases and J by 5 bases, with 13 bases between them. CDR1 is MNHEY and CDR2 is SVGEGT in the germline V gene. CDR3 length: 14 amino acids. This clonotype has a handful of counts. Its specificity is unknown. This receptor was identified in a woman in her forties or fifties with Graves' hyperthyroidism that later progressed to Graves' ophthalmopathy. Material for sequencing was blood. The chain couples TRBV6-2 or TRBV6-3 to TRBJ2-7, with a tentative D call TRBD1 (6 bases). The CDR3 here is CASSYHQTGNEQYF. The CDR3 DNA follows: TGTGCCAGCAGTTACCATCAAACAGGGAACGAGCAGTACTTC.